This T cell receptor beta chain is from a study of shared clonotypes between healthy human individuals. Measured with immunoSEQ multiplex PCR; TCRdb has only the in-frame clones, and not every one. This sample has about 1 million clones, with about 76% found just once. This clone has a handful of counts. Sequenced sample: memory CD4+ T cells sorted from blood. As for subset: CD45RA-negative fraction. The sequence derives from a man aged 18 to 29 in good health.

The CDR3 coding sequence is TGTGCCAGCATCACCGGGACTAGTTACAATGAGCAGTTCTTC. It codes for CASITGTSYNEQFF. The genes are TRBV6-1 and TRBJ2-1; 8 nucleotides align to TRBD2. Trimming took 7 bases from V and 4 from J; bases not matched to a gene: 6. Germline CDR1 and CDR2: MNHNS and SASEGT. CDR3 length equals 14 residues.